These 26 T cell receptor beta chains were all obtained from the same sample, sequenced in a study of neurological immune-mediated disorders. TCRdb fed the 5' RACE reads into MiXCR, producing one record per CDR3 protein. The data hold tens of thousands of distinct CDR3 sequences, with 3% to 4% observed a single time. The sample was PBMCs. The receptors were gathered from a man between 40 and 49 years old with multiple sclerosis.

At least ten counts were recorded for this clonotype. The chain employs TRBV5-1 and TRBJ2-3; TRBD2 aligns across 16 bases. CDR1 SGHRS and CDR2 YFSETQ come from the germline V gene. The CDR3 length is 19 residues. V lost 2 bases, J lost 4 bases, and 10 bases stayed unmatched. CDR3 sequence reads: CASSLSGLAGGIAADTQYF. The CDR3 bases are TGCGCCAGCAGCTTATCGGGACTAGCGGGAGGGATCGCCGCAGATACGCAGTATTTT.

This clonotype has at least ten counts. The genes are TRBV5-1 and TRBJ1-1; the D gene is possibly TRBD1 (6 bases). Germline CDR1 reads SGHRS; CDR2 reads YFSETQ. Trimming cost V 6 bases and J 0 bases, with 12 bases left between them. There are 14 residues in the CDR3. CDR3 residues: CASTTGTLNTEAFF. For the CDR3, the DNA is TGCGCCAGCACAACCGGGACATTGAACACTGAAGCTTTCTTT.

As for this clonotype: This clone may be a read error of a much larger clone one base away. V gene TRBV20-1 combines with J gene TRBJ2-5; 12 nucleotides match TRBD2. The CDR3 runs 16 residues. The V gene's germline CDR1 is DFQATT and CDR2 SNEGSKA (reference sequence). Here the CDR3 DNA reads TGCAGTGCTACTGTTCTAGCGGGGGGGAGACAAGTGACCCAGTACTTC. Translated: CSATVLAGGRQVTQYF.

This clonotype was counted many times. The gene calls are TRBV5-5 and TRBJ1-1; 8 positions agree with TRBD1. The CDR3 length is 15 residues. CDR1 is SGHKS, CDR2 YYEKEE, per germline (reference sequence). With V trimmed by 4 bases and J by 4 bases, 9 bases remained unmatched. CDR3 residues: CASSGTGQASTEAFF. The CDR3 DNA sequence: TGTGCCAGCAGCGGCACGGGACAGGCGAGCACTGAAGCTTTCTTT.

In this sample, this clonotype turned up many times. The chain uses TRBV5-1 and TRBJ2-1, with TRBD2 identical over 11 bases. Germline V gene data show CDR1 as SGHRS and CDR2 as YFSETQ. There are 19 residues in the CDR3. Unmatched junction bases numbered 17, after V lost 4 bases and J lost 5 bases. The CDR3 coding sequence is TGCGCCAGCAGCAAGGAGATAGCGGGAGGGCCATATGAGAACAATGAGCAGTTCTTC. This encodes CASSKEIAGGPYENNEQFF.

This clonotype was recorded at least ten times. This rearrangement joins TRBV7-8 to TRBJ2-7; D is possibly TRBD1 (6 bases). CDR1 is SGHVS, CDR2 FQNEAQ, per germline. Trimming left V 5 bases short and J 5 bases short, with 16 bases between. The CDR3 runs to 14 residues. In DNA form, the CDR3 reads TGTGCCAGCAGCCCGCGACAGGCGGCGCACGAGCAGTACTTC. Its translation is CASSPRQAAHEQYF. Using reference TRBV7-8 and TRBJ2-7 for the parts outside the CDR3, the full variable domain is GAGVSQSPRYKVAKRGQDVALRCDPISGHVSLFWYQQALGQGPEFLTYFQNEAQLDKSGLPSDRFFAERPEGSVSTLKIQRTQQEDSAVYLCASSPRQAAHEQYFGPGTRLTVT.

This clonotype has at least ten counts. The chain uses TRBV5-1 and TRBJ2-3; D not certain. The CDR3 extends over 15 amino acids. V was clipped by 0 bases and J by 0 bases, with 8 bases between them. CDR1 SGHRS and CDR2 YFSETQ come from the germline V gene. CDR3 sequence: CASSLGLGSTDTQYF. DNA for the CDR3: TGCGCCAGCAGCTTGGGACTGGGAAGCACAGATACGCAGTATTTT.

This clonotype was seen many times. DNA for the CDR3: TGTGCCAGCAGCCAGGAGATGTACGAGCAGTACTTC. Translating gives CASSQEMYEQYF. The chain carries TRBV5-5 and TRBJ2-7; D unclear. Germline CDR1 reads SGHKS; CDR2 reads YYEKEE (reference sequence). The CDR3 has 12 residues. V was cut by 4 bases and J by 4 bases, with 9 bases left in between.

This clonotype was recorded at least ten times. J is TRBJ2-1 and V is TRBV20-1; tentative D call: TRBD2 (5 bases). The CDR3 spans 14 residues. Trimming left V 5 bases short and J 0 bases short, with 11 bases between. Germline CDR1 and CDR2: DFQATT and SNEGSKA (reference sequence). Here the CDR3 reads CSAAVGSSYNEQFF. CDR3 nucleotide sequence: TGCAGTGCTGCGGTTGGGAGCTCCTACAATGAGCAGTTCTTC.

This clonotype came up many times. The chain uses TRBV20-1 and TRBJ1-1; D gene unclear. The CDR3 contains 14 residues. Trimming shortened V by 0 bases and J by 0 bases, and 8 bases separated the two germline ends. CDR1 and CDR2 from the germline V gene are DFQATT and SNEGSKA (reference sequence). The DNA for the CDR3 is TGCAGTGCTAGAGAGAGAGCGATGAACACTGAAGCTTTCTTT. This encodes CSARERAMNTEAFF.

This clonotype was found many times. This chain uses TRBV27 with TRBJ2-1, with D maybe TRBD2 (7 bases). Germline values: CDR1 MNHEY, CDR2 SMNVEV (reference sequence). The CDR3 extends over 15 amino acids. With 0 bases removed from V and 5 bases from J, the gap between germline ends came to 11 bases. The DNA for the CDR3 is TGTGCCAGCAGTTTATCGGGGGGGGCCCACAATGAGCAGTTCTTC. Protein sequence: CASSLSGGAHNEQFF.

This clonotype was counted ten times or more. The chain links TRBV5-1 to TRBJ2-7, with TRBD2 as a possible D gene (5 bases). Germline V gene data show CDR1 as SGHRS and CDR2 as YFSETQ. V was cut by 7 bases and J by 5 bases, with 16 bases left in between. The CDR3 contains 13 residues. CDR3 loop: CASSGEGLNEQYF. In DNA, the CDR3 is TGCGCCAGCTCAGGCGAGGGTCTCAACGAGCAGTACTTC.

Notes on this clonotype: Given a much more abundant clone one base away, this may be a read error. V and J are TRBV5-1 and TRBJ2-7; D not resolved. CDR1 is SGHRS and CDR2 is YFSETQ in the germline V gene. V was pared by 3 bases and J by 0 bases, with 13 bases between. The CDR3 is made up of 15 amino acids. Written as DNA, the CDR3 is TGCGCCAGCAGCTCCCATAGTTCCAGCTCCTACGAGCAGTACTTC. It specifies CASSSHSSSSYEQYF.

The sample holds a few counts of this clonotype. A much bigger clone sits one base away, suggesting this may be a read error. V is TRBV9 and J is TRBJ2-1; possibly TRBD1 for D (6 bases). V lost 2 bases to trimming and J lost 8 bases, with 17 bases between them. CDR1 and CDR2 from the germline V gene are SGDLS and YYNGEE. The length of the CDR3 is 15 residues. The CDR3 DNA is TGTGCCAGCAGCGTTTACAGGGCCCCCGTAGATGAGCAGTTCTTC. Translated, it gives CASSVYRAPVDEQFF.

The chain has TRBV20-1 and TRBJ2-1; the match to TRBD1 covers 9 bases. The CDR3 covers 14 residues. The ends lost 5 bases at V and 4 bases at J; junction bases unmatched: 6. Germline values: CDR1 DFQATT, CDR2 SNEGSKA (reference sequence). CDR3 DNA sequence: TGCAGTGCTGGACCGGGACAGGGTTACAATGAGCAGTTCTTC. It codes for CSAGPGQGYNEQFF.

This clonotype was observed at least ten times. The V call is TRBV7-9, the J call TRBJ1-1, with 7 bases aligning to TRBD1. This CDR3 comprises 15 residues. J gave up 3 bases and V 1 base, and 5 bases lay outside the gene matches. Looked up from germline, CDR1 is SEHNR and CDR2 is FQNEAQ (reference sequence). The CDR3 here is CASSLGLGTDTEAFF. DNA of the CDR3: TGTGCCAGCAGCTTAGGTCTGGGGACAGACACTGAAGCTTTCTTT.

The sample holds many counts of this clonotype. V gene TRBV10-3 combines with J gene TRBJ2-1; D is unresolved. This CDR3 is 13 amino acids long. The V gene's germline CDR1 is ENHRY and CDR2 SYGVKD. Trimming removed 5 bases at V and 6 bases at J, with 11 bases between. DNA for the CDR3: TGTGCCATCAGTTTCAAACCGGGCAATGAGCAGTTCTTC. Translated, it gives CAISFKPGNEQFF.

In this sample, this clonotype turned up many times. The gene calls are TRBV5-1 and TRBJ2-7, with D possibly TRBD1 on 6 matching bases. V lost 3 bases, J lost 4 bases, and 23 bases lay in between. The CDR3 is made up of 17 amino acids. The germline gives CDR1 SGHRS, CDR2 YFSETQ. The CDR3 nucleotides read TGCGCCAGCAGCTCGTTCCCCTTGGACAGTCTCGCATACGAGCAGTACTTC. This encodes CASSSFPLDSLAYEQYF.

This clonotype showed up just a few times. The chain carries TRBV7-9 and TRBJ2-7; 11 bases map to TRBD1. CDR1 is SEHNR and CDR2 is FQNEAQ in the germline V gene (reference sequence). The ends lost 3 bases at V and 3 bases at J; junction bases unmatched: 4. There are 15 residues in the CDR3. Here the CDR3 reads CASSFTGTGGYEQYF. The CDR3 DNA sequence: TGTGCCAGCAGCTTTACCGGGACAGGGGGCTACGAGCAGTACTTC.

This clonotype was counted many times. The rearrangement joins TRBV10-3 to TRBJ2-1; 11 bases fit TRBD2. Germline loops: CDR1 ENHRY, CDR2 SYGVKD. The CDR3 is made up of 15 amino acids. The ends lost 2 bases at V and 10 bases at J; junction bases unmatched: 7. In DNA, the CDR3 is TGTGCCATCAGTGAGGTGGTAGCGGGGGGGGGCGAGCAGTTCTTC. Translation: CAISEVVAGGGEQFF.

At least ten counts were recorded for this clonotype. V and J are TRBV5-1 and TRBJ1-3; D remains unclear. The CDR3 runs to 14 residues. V was shortened by 4 bases and J by 0 bases, with 8 bases between the two germline ends. CDR1 and CDR2 from the germline V gene are SGHRS and YFSETQ. CDR3 in amino acids: CASSDLSSGNTIYF. CDR3 DNA: TGCGCCAGCAGCGACTTGAGCTCTGGAAACACCATATATTTT.

This clonotype has a count of ten or more. This rearrangement joins TRBV7-9 to TRBJ2-7; either TRBD1 or TRBD2 may supply D (6 bases each). The CDR3 is 15 residues long. CDR1 and CDR2 (germline): SEHNR, FQNEAQ (reference sequence). V dropped 5 bases and J dropped 0 bases, with 14 bases sitting between them. This CDR3 reads CASSPGGRSSYEQYF. CDR3 in DNA: TGTGCCAGCAGCCCCGGGGGCAGGAGCTCCTACGAGCAGTACTTC.

This clonotype was detected ten times or more. The V gene is TRBV29-1, the J gene TRBJ2-7; no definite D call. Between the trimmed V and J ends, which lost 4 bases and 2 bases, there was a span of 3 bases. This CDR3 is built from 10 residues. Germline loops: CDR1 SQVTM, CDR2 ANQGSEA. The CDR3 nucleotides read TGCAGCGTTGGAACCTACGAGCAGTACTTC. Translation: CSVGTYEQYF.

This clonotype was observed at least ten times. This chain joins TRBV12-3 or TRBV12-4 and TRBJ1-5; 8 nucleotides align to TRBD1. Trimming took 5 bases from V and 7 from J; bases not matched to a gene: 7. The CDR3 loop spans 14 amino acids. The CDR3 region has the DNA TGTGCCAGCAGTACACAGGGGGTGGGACAGCCCCAGCATTTT. Translation: CASSTQGVGQPQHF.

Many counts were recorded for this clonotype. The chain combines TRBV11-2 with TRBJ2-3; 7 nucleotides agree with TRBD1. After removal of 3 bases from V and 6 bases from J, the junction contained 12 bases not matched to a gene. CDR1 and CDR2 from the germline V gene are SGHAT and FQNNGV. CDR3 length: 16 residues. The CDR3 DNA reads TGTGCCAGCAGCTTGGGACAGAGCCAGCTCCTGGATACGCAGTATTTT. Translated, it gives CASSLGQSQLLDTQYF.

This clonotype was seen many times. The chain is built from TRBV20-1 and TRBJ1-1; no firm D call. V lost 3 bases to trimming and J lost 6 bases, with 11 bases between them. The length of the CDR3 is 12 residues. The V gene's germline CDR1 is DFQATT and CDR2 SNEGSKA (reference sequence). The CDR3 protein is CSARTAWAEAFF. The CDR3 nucleotides are TGCAGTGCTAGGACTGCCTGGGCTGAAGCTTTCTTT.